This passage covers 20 T cell receptor beta chains from one sample sequenced in a study of blood T cell repertoires in COVID-19. TCRdb's table, derived via immunoSEQ multiplex PCR, lists solely in-frame clones and lacks some. The sample contains under 70,000 clones, 90% of which appear only once. Sequencing used peripheral blood. These receptors came from a man between 60 and 75 years old with active COVID-19.

The chain links TRBV5-4 to TRBJ2-1; TRBD2 aligns across 10 bases. The trim removed 4 bases at V and 7 bases at J, leaving 8 bases unmatched. Germline CDR1 and CDR2: SGHNT and YYREEE (reference sequence). The CDR3 is 15 residues long. The CDR3 DNA reads as TGTGCCAGCAGCCAAGCGGGGGGGCGGTGGAATGAGCAGTTCTTC. Protein sequence: CASSQAGGRWNEQFF.

This clone turned up a few times. CDR3 DNA: TGTGCCTGGATCCGGGACAGGATTTTTTATGGCTACACCTTC. Translating it yields CAWIRDRIFYGYTF. V is TRBV30 and J is TRBJ1-2, with 8 bases matching TRBD1. V shed 4 bases, J shed 5 bases, and the junction held 9 bases outside the gene matches. The germline V gene has CDR1 GTSNPN and CDR2 SVGIG (reference sequence). The CDR3 is 14 amino acids.

The chain has TRBV20-1 and TRBJ2-7; D ambiguous. Germline V gene data show CDR1 as DFQATT and CDR2 as SNEGSKA (reference sequence). The CDR3 has 11 residues. V was shortened by 6 bases and J by 1 base, with 7 bases between the two germline ends. CDR3 bases: TGCAGTGCAGAAACTTCCTACGAGCAGTACTTC. This translates into CSAETSYEQYF.

V usage is TRBV7-9 and J usage is TRBJ1-1; 7 nucleotides align to TRBD1. This CDR3 is 13 amino acids long. CDR1 and CDR2 from the germline V gene are SEHNR and FQNEAQ (reference sequence). With 7 bases clipped from V and 3 bases from J, the junction kept 5 bases outside the gene matches. The DNA for the CDR3 is TGTGCCAGCATCGGACAGGTGGACACTGAAGCTTTCTTT. This codes for CASIGQVDTEAFF.

This clone was seen only once. At the DNA level, this CDR3 is encoded by other sequences in the same sample as well. The chain has TRBV5-4 and TRBJ1-1; D is perhaps TRBD1 (5 bases). CDR1 is SGHNT and CDR2 is YYREEE in the germline V gene (reference sequence). The CDR3 is 14 amino acids. The germline V and J ends were trimmed by 0 bases and 1 base, with 7 bases remaining between them. The CDR3 coding sequence is TGTGCCAGCAGCTTGGGGGGCCGGAACACTGAAGCTTTCTTT. This translates into CASSLGGRNTEAFF.

The V and J genes are TRBV30 and TRBJ1-5, with D maybe TRBD1 (6 bases). This CDR3 contains 13 residues. Per germline, CDR1 GTSNPN and CDR2 SVGIG (reference sequence). V was shortened by 3 bases and J by 0 bases, with 6 bases between the two germline ends. The CDR3 loop reads CAWSRGSNQPQHF. CDR3 bases: TGTGCCTGGAGCAGGGGTAGCAATCAGCCCCAGCATTTT.

The chain has TRBV9 and TRBJ1-6, with D possibly TRBD1 on 6 matching bases. V lost 5 bases to trimming and J lost 6 bases, with 12 bases between them. The germline gives CDR1 SGDLS, CDR2 YYNGEE. This CDR3 has 14 amino acids. The CDR3 nucleotides are TGTGCCAGCAGTCCTTGGACAGCTAATTCACCCCTCCACTTT. This codes for CASSPWTANSPLHF.

The chain has TRBV2 and TRBJ1-6, with D possibly matching TRBD1 (6 bases). CDR1 SNHLY and CDR2 FYNNEI come from the germline V gene. The CDR3 totals 14 residues. Trimming took 1 base from V and 9 from J, leaving 10 bases between them. CDR3 DNA: TGTGCCAGCAGTGAAGGCAGGGGTATTTCACCCCTCCACTTT. Translation: CASSEGRGISPLHF.

The chain recombines TRBV7-9 with TRBJ2-7; TRBD2 aligns across 8 bases. This CDR3 has 14 residues. The germline V gene encodes CDR1 SEHNR and CDR2 FQNEAQ (reference sequence). After removal of 3 bases from V and 3 bases from J, the junction contained 4 bases not matched to a gene. CDR3 region: CASSFSGTFYEQYF. DNA for the CDR3: TGTGCCAGCAGCTTTAGCGGGACCTTCTACGAGCAGTACTTC. Complete variable domain (other parts from reference TRBV7-9 and TRBJ2-7): DTGVSQNPRHKITKRGQNVTFRCDPISEHNRLYWYRQTLGQGPEFLTYFQNEAQLEKSRLLSDRFSAERPKGSFSTLEIQRTEQGDSAMYLCASSFSGTFYEQYFGPGTRLTVT.

The chain carries TRBV5-1 and TRBJ1-1; weak D call: TRBD1 (5 bases). The CDR3 is made up of 13 amino acids. Germline V CDR1 and CDR2: SGHRS, YFSETQ. Trimming stripped 4 bases from V and 5 bases from J, with 12 bases between. Here the CDR3 reads CASSPGSVTEAFF. The CDR3 DNA sequence: TGCGCCAGCAGCCCAGGGTCAGTGACTGAAGCTTTCTTT.

The V call is TRBV19, the J call TRBJ1-1; no firm D call. This CDR3 spans 15 amino acids. The V end lost 2 bases, the J end lost 2 bases, and 12 bases lay between the germline ends. CDR1 is LNHDA and CDR2 is SQIVND in the germline V gene (reference sequence). The CDR3: CASSIQARGNTEAFF. DNA of the CDR3: TGTGCCAGTAGTATACAGGCCCGTGGAAACACTGAAGCTTTCTTT.

The chain employs TRBV5-6 and TRBJ1-1; TRBD1 agrees at 10 bases. Germline-derived CDR1 and CDR2 are SGHDT and YYEEEE. The V segment lost 3 bases and the J segment 11 bases; nucleotides outside the gene matches: 10. CDR3 length equals 14 residues. CDR3 amino acids: CASSYSGTGEYAFF. For the CDR3, the DNA is TGTGCCAGCAGCTACTCCGGGACAGGGGAATATGCTTTCTTT.

This chain joins TRBV3-1 (or the pseudogene TRBV3-2) and TRBJ2-1; D is perhaps TRBD1 (6 bases). Germline values: CDR1 LGHDT, CDR2 YNNKEL (reference sequence). The CDR3 consists of 13 residues. Trimming took 6 bases from V and 6 from J, leaving 12 bases between them. The CDR3 region is CASSPTGPNEQFF. The CDR3 bases are TGTGCCAGCAGTCCGACAGGTCCCAATGAGCAGTTCTTC.

This chain uses TRBV15 with TRBJ1-1; no firm D call. CDR3 size: 12 residues. Germline CDR1 and CDR2: LNHNV and YYDKDF (reference sequence). V was pared by 1 base and J by 8 bases, with 8 bases between. This CDR3 is CATSRVNNEAFF. The CDR3 DNA reads TGTGCCACCAGCAGAGTGAACAACGAAGCTTTCTTT.

CDR3 region: CASNPSGVVTGELFF. DNA for the CDR3: TGTGCCAGCAACCCTAGCGGGGTAGTCACCGGGGAGCTGTTTTTT. This chain connects TRBV5-4 to TRBJ2-2; 9 positions agree with TRBD2. The germline gives CDR1 SGHNT, CDR2 YYREEE (reference sequence). The V and J ends lost 6 bases and 4 bases, in that order; junction bases with no gene match: 7. CDR3 length equals 15 residues.

This rearrangement joins TRBV15 to TRBJ2-5; the match to TRBD1 covers 12 bases. V lost 2 bases and J lost 1; bases outside the gene matches: 5. CDR1 and CDR2 (germline): LNHNV, YYDKDF (reference sequence). This CDR3 has 17 residues. CDR3 region: CATSRQRDRGLQETQYF. As DNA, the CDR3 is TGTGCCACCAGCAGACAACGGGACAGGGGGCTCCAAGAGACCCAGTACTTC.

The chain carries TRBV6-5 and TRBJ2-7; D might be TRBD1 (6 bases). The germline gives CDR1 MNHEY, CDR2 SVGAGI. The CDR3 length is 12 residues. V gave up 7 bases and J gave up 2 bases, with 9 bases separating them. CDR3 sequence reads: CASKGDTYEQYF. In nucleotides, the CDR3 is TGTGCCAGCAAAGGGGACACCTACGAGCAGTACTTC.

CDR3 protein: CASSFGLAGEGETQYF. CDR3 DNA: TGCGCCAGCAGCTTCGGACTAGCGGGTGAGGGAGAGACCCAGTACTTC. The rearrangement links TRBV5-1 to TRBJ2-5; TRBD2 matches at 11 bases. Germline assignment: CDR1 SGHRS and CDR2 YFSETQ. The V gene end was trimmed by 2 bases and the J gene end by 4 bases; junction bases not matched to a gene: 7. There are 16 residues in the CDR3.

The chain combines TRBV2 with TRBJ2-3; D is perhaps TRBD1 (5 bases). The CDR3 has 15 residues. Per the germline V gene, CDR1 is SNHLY and CDR2 is FYNNEI. V was cut by 6 bases and J by 3 bases, with 16 bases left in between. CDR3 amino acids: CASRALTQVTDTQYF. The CDR3 DNA reads as TGTGCCAGCAGGGCTCTAACACAGGTTACAGATACGCAGTATTTT.

This clone was picked up one time. The rearrangement joins TRBV5-1 to TRBJ2-3; 8 bases align to TRBD1. V trimming: 4 bases; J trimming: 3 bases; junction bases outside the gene matches: 4. The germline gives CDR1 SGHRS, CDR2 YFSETQ. This CDR3 is 14 amino acids long. The CDR3 DNA reads TGCGCCAGCAGCCAGGGACAGGAGACAGATACGCAGTATTTT. It codes for CASSQGQETDTQYF. The whole variable domain, filled in from reference TRBV5-1 and TRBJ2-3, reads KAGVTQTPRYLIKTRGQQVTLSCSPISGHRSVSWYQQTPGQGLQFLFEYFSETQRNKGNFPGRFSGRQFSNSRSEMNVSTLELGDSALYLCASSQGQETDTQYFGPGTRLTVL.